One TCR beta chain is described in this entry. The data are from a study of blood T cell repertoires in COVID-19. Study information: Material from acute and convalescent COVID-19 was sourced from the United States, Italy and Spain. The analysed material was cDNA or gDNA that came from T cells, B-cell-depleted T cells, or PBMCs.

CDR3 size: 14 residues. V shed 4 bases, J shed 6 bases, and the junction held 6 bases outside the gene matches. Germline V lookup: CDR1 LNHDA, CDR2 SQIVND (reference sequence). As originally analysed: The assay estimated nucleated cells by amplifying reference gene primers. Sequenced by immunoSEQ multiplex PCR; TCRdb stores in-frame clones only, minus some. That table is the source of V, J and clone size, and D and trimming were worked out from the DNA. The table includes 84,000 or so clones, approximately 90% detected once. This sequence joins TRBV19 and TRBJ1-2, with 9 bases aligning to TRBD1. The receptor was isolated from a man in his sixties with acute or convalescent COVID-19. Specimen: peripheral blood. CDR3 bases: TGTGCCAGTAGTACTGACAGGGGGTCTAATGGCTACACCTTC. Its translation: CASSTDRGSNGYTF. Based on the CDR3 plus reference TRBV19 and TRBJ1-2, the full variable domain is DGGITQSPKYLFRKEGQNVTLSCEQNLNHDAMYWYRQDPGQGLRLIYYSQIVNDFQKGDIAEGYSVSREKKESFPLTVTSAQKNPTAFYLCASSTDRGSNGYTFGSGTRLTVV.